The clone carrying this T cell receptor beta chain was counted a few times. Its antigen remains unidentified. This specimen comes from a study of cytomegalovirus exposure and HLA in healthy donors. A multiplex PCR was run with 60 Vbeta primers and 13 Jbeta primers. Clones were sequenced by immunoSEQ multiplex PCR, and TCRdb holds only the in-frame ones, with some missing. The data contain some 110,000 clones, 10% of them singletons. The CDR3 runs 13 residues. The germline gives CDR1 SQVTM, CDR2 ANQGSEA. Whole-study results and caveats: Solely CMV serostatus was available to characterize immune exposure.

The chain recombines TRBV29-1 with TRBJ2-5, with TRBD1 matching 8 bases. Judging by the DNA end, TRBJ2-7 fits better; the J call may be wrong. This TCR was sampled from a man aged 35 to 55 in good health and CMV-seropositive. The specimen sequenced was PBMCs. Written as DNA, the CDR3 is TGCAGCGCCTCCCCAGGGGGCTACTACGAGCAGTACTTC. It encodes CSASPGGYYEQYF.